The 21 T cell receptor beta chains given below trace back to one sample, sequenced in a study of T cell repertoires in cytomegalovirus infection. Their target antigens are unknown. MiXCR, applied by TCRdb to the reads, yields one record per CDR3 protein. This table holds hundreds of thousands of distinct CDR3 sequences, approximately 33% found once. This specimen consisted of cultured PBMCs, obtained from culture after CMV antigen stimulation. These receptors were obtained from a human donor in good health (CMV status not recorded). Some clones in this sample may be carry-over from other donors' samples.

This clonotype was observed a handful of times. V is TRBV20-1 and J is TRBJ2-1, with a tentative D call TRBD2 (5 bases). The V gene lost 3 bases and the J gene lost 0 bases, with 15 bases spanning the gap. The germline gives CDR1 DFQATT, CDR2 SNEGSKA (reference sequence). The CDR3 runs to 16 residues. The CDR3 spells CSASEVAPSSYNEQFF. The CDR3 nucleotides read TGCAGTGCTAGTGAGGTAGCGCCAAGCTCCTACAATGAGCAGTTCTTC.

The chain carries TRBV3-1 and TRBJ1-5; no firm D call. Trimming removed 1 base at V and 2 bases at J, with 12 bases between. The CDR3 extends over 16 amino acids. Germline V gene sequence: CDR1 LGHDT, CDR2 YNNKEL (reference sequence). CDR3 amino acids: CASSQGGWYGNQPQHF. The CDR3 DNA follows: TGTGCCAGCAGCCAAGGTGGCTGGTATGGCAATCAGCCCCAGCATTTT.

This clonotype occurred a few times. This chain links TRBV7-2 with TRBJ2-1, with 11 bases that match TRBD2. Germline V gene data show CDR1 as SGHTA and CDR2 as FQGNSA. The CDR3 sequence is 17 residues long. Trimming cost V 2 bases and J 7 bases; bases outside gene matches: 10. In nucleotides, the CDR3 is TGTGCCAGCAGCTTACTTCCTAGCGGGAGGAGATATAATGAGCAGTTCTTC. Its translation is CASSLLPSGRRYNEQFF.

This clonotype was counted only a few times. The J gene is TRBJ2-5, the V gene TRBV7-2; either TRBD1 or TRBD2 may supply D (7 bases each). Germline assignment: CDR1 SGHTA and CDR2 FQGNSA. The CDR3 has 15 amino acids. V lost 7 bases, J lost 2 bases, and 17 bases lay in between. CDR3 bases: TGTGCCAGCACGGGGCAGGGGGGGGTGCAAGAGACCCAGTACTTC. Translating gives CASTGQGGVQETQYF.

This clonotype has more than one count but fewer than ten. The chain employs TRBV7-9 and TRBJ2-1; 10 bases are a match to TRBD2. J gave up 12 bases and V 5 bases, and 13 bases lay outside the gene matches. Germline CDR1 reads SEHNR; CDR2 reads FQNEAQ (reference sequence). There are 15 residues in the CDR3. CDR3 bases: TGTGCCAGCAGCCTCGGGACTAGCGAAATTCGTGGGCAGTTCTTC. Amino acids: CASSLGTSEIRGQFF.

This clonotype was detected a few times. The chain links TRBV11-2 to TRBJ2-1; D ambiguous. V lost 2 bases and J lost 9, with 20 bases in between. This CDR3 has 16 amino acids. The germline gives CDR1 SGHAT, CDR2 FQNNGV. Here the CDR3 DNA reads TGTGCCAGCAGCTTAAATACGGCTAGTGGGAACAGTGAGCAGTTCTTC. Protein: CASSLNTASGNSEQFF.

This clonotype appeared a few times. The chain joins TRBV15 to TRBJ2-3; D gene ambiguous. Germline V gives CDR1 LNHNV, CDR2 YYDKDF (reference sequence). The CDR3 totals 17 residues. The V end was cut by 5 bases, the J end by 2 bases, with 20 bases between. The CDR3 nucleotides are TGTGCCACCAGCCCGCGACGACTCGAAGGCCTCACAGATACGCAGTATTTT. Translated, it gives CATSPRRLEGLTDTQYF.

This clonotype was detected ten times or more. The V call is TRBV7-6, the J call TRBJ2-1; the match to TRBD2 covers 8 bases. J lost 4 bases, V lost 5 bases, and 7 bases had no gene match. CDR1 and CDR2 from the germline V gene are SGHVS and FNYEAQ. The CDR3 totals 15 residues. The CDR3 sequence: CASSVVAGSYNEQFF. The CDR3 region has the DNA TGTGCCAGCAGCGTCGTAGCGGGAAGTTACAATGAGCAGTTCTTC. Variable domain in full (rest from reference TRBV7-6 and TRBJ2-1): GAGVSQSPRYKVTKRGQDVALRCDPISGHVSLYWYRQALGQGPEFLTYFNYEAQQDKSGLPNDRFSAERPEGSISTLTIQRTEQRDSAMYRCASSVVAGSYNEQFFGPGTRLTVL.

This chain links TRBV12-3 or TRBV12-4 with TRBJ2-3; possibly TRBD2 for D (6 bases). V dropped 5 bases and J dropped 10 bases, with 13 bases sitting between them. The CDR3 totals 12 residues. CDR3: CASSLTGTPQYF. As DNA, the CDR3 is TGTGCCAGCAGTCTTACGGGGACTCCGCAGTATTTT.

The table lists this clonotype with a few counts. The chain's CDR3 is CASRKMTVMNTEAFF. As DNA, the CDR3 is TGTGCCAGCAGAAAAATGACAGTCATGAACACTGAAGCTTTCTTT. V and J are TRBV7-9 and TRBJ1-1; D might be TRBD1 (5 bases). V lost 6 bases and J lost 0, with 14 bases in between. Germline V gene lookup returns CDR1 SEHNR and CDR2 FQNEAQ (reference sequence). This CDR3 has 15 amino acids.

V usage is TRBV6-1 and J usage is TRBJ1-3; D unresolved. Germline-derived CDR1 and CDR2 are MNHNS and SASEGT. V lost 6 bases and J 2 bases, leaving 8 bases between the germline ends. There are 13 residues in the CDR3. This CDR3 reads CASRLPAGNTIYF. The CDR3 DNA follows: TGTGCCAGCAGGCTACCAGCTGGAAACACCATATATTTT.

Points on this clonotype: Given a much more abundant clone one base away, this may be a read error. V is TRBV7-9 and J is TRBJ2-7, with a tentative D call TRBD2 (6 bases). From germline, CDR1 is SEHNR and CDR2 FQNEAQ (reference sequence). The CDR3 loop spans 14 amino acids. CDR3 in amino acids: CASSLGAGPYERYF. CDR3 nucleotides: TGTGCCAGCAGCTTAGGTGCGGGACCTTACGAGCGGTACTTC.

This clonotype was recorded a few times. Written as DNA, the CDR3 is TGTGCCAGCACTGCCACCCGGGACATCGGAGGGGATACGCAGTATTTT. It codes for CASTATRDIGGDTQYF. This sequence joins TRBV7-8 and TRBJ2-3, with D perhaps being TRBD1 or TRBD2 (6 bases each). Trimming stripped 7 bases from V and 6 bases from J, with 23 bases between. CDR3 length: 16 amino acids. Per the germline V gene, CDR1 is SGHVS and CDR2 is FQNEAQ.

Many counts were recorded for this clonotype. V is TRBV11-1 and J is TRBJ2-2; D might be TRBD2 (5 bases). CDR3 length: 15 residues. Trimming cost V 4 bases and J 0 bases, with 9 bases left between them. CDR1 SGHAT and CDR2 FQDESV come from the germline V gene (reference sequence). The CDR3 sequence is CASSSDYSNTGELFF. The CDR3 coding sequence is TGTGCCAGCAGCTCAGACTACTCGAACACCGGGGAGCTGTTTTTT.

Only a few counts were recorded for this clonotype. This rearrangement joins TRBV11-3 to TRBJ1-4; TRBD1 aligns across 10 bases. Germline assignment: CDR1 SGHNT and CDR2 YENEEA. Germline trimming cut 5 bases from V and 5 bases from J; bases unmatched to any gene: 5. The CDR3 length is 15 residues. The CDR3 region has the DNA TGTGCCAGCAGCGAAGGGACAGGGGAAAATGAAAAACTGTTTTTT. This codes for CASSEGTGENEKLFF.

CDR3 nucleotide sequence: TGTGCCAGCTCACCACCCATCCTTAAAGAGACCCAGTACTTC. Translation: CASSPPILKETQYF. The chain links TRBV18 to TRBJ2-5; D unclear. Trimming took off 0 bases at V and 3 bases at J, with 8 bases between the two ends. The germline V gene has CDR1 KGHSH and CDR2 LQKENI. The CDR3 totals 14 residues.

This clonotype was observed at least ten times. The DNA for the CDR3 is TGTGCCAGCAGCTTAGGGTTGGCGGGGGCTACTGAAGCTTTCTTT. As protein: CASSLGLAGATEAFF. The chain has TRBV7-2 and TRBJ1-1; a weak D match, TRBD1 (6 bases). This CDR3 region has 15 residues. V was cut by 1 base and J by 5 bases, with 14 bases left in between. Germline lookup yields CDR1 SGHTA and CDR2 FQGNSA.

This chain links TRBV7-6 with TRBJ1-1, with unresolved D. Germline CDR1 is SGHVS and CDR2 is FNYEAQ. Trimming cost V 1 base and J 3 bases, with 9 bases left between them. This CDR3 is built from 14 residues. CDR3 sequence: CASSLGYGYTEAFF. CDR3 in DNA: TGTGCCAGCAGCTTAGGGTACGGTTACACTGAAGCTTTCTTT.

This chain connects TRBV6-1 to TRBJ1-6; 7 bases are a match to TRBD1. V trimming: 4 bases; J trimming: 9 bases; junction bases outside the gene matches: 12. The CDR3 runs 16 residues. The germline gives CDR1 MNHNS, CDR2 SASEGT. The chain's CDR3 is CASSAPTGLIGSPLHF. DNA for the CDR3: TGTGCCAGCAGTGCTCCGACAGGGTTAATTGGTTCACCCCTCCACTTT.

The chain joins TRBV10-3 to TRBJ2-1, with D uncertain. The V gene lost 11 bases and the J gene lost 0 bases, with 17 bases spanning the gap. This CDR3 region has 15 residues. Germline V gene sequence: CDR1 ENHRY, CDR2 SYGVKD. The CDR3 DNA follows: TGTGCCGTCGCTCTTGGGTATAGCTCCTACAATGAGCAGTTCTTC. Its protein product is CAVALGYSSYNEQFF.

In this sample, this clonotype turned up a few times. CDR3 in amino acids: CASSLGDAGQETQYF. The CDR3 DNA reads TGTGCCAGCAGCTTAGGGGACGCAGGACAAGAGACCCAGTACTTC. The gene calls are TRBV7-2 and TRBJ2-5; D may be TRBD1 or TRBD2 (5 bases each). This CDR3 comprises 15 residues. Per germline, CDR1 SGHTA and CDR2 FQGNSA. V was clipped by 1 base and J by 2 bases, with 11 bases between them.